Shown below are 3 T cell receptor beta chains from a single sample sequenced in a study of Graves' ophthalmopathy and Graves' hyperthyroidism. Amplification of the TCR beta CDR3 regions used RNA transcripts (as template). HTBI primers were used in a first-round RT-PCR, which preceded a second-round multiplex PCR. Each CDR3 protein gets one entry after TCRdb re-called the multiplex PCR reads with MiXCR. The table records roughly 610,000 distinct CDR3 sequences, roughly 20% of them present only once. Material: peripheral blood. The receptors come from a woman aged 18 to 35 with stable Graves' hyperthyroidism. Some clones in this sample may be carry-over from other donors' samples.

This clonotype was observed many times. J is TRBJ2-5 and V is TRBV11-2; 11 bases align to TRBD2. The CDR3 has 15 amino acids. Germline CDR1 reads SGHAT; CDR2 reads FQNNGV. The V segment lost 5 bases and the J segment 3 bases; nucleotides outside the gene matches: 5. CDR3 bases: TGTGCCAGCAGCCCCCTAGCGGGGGGAAAAGAGACCCAGTACTTC. Translation: CASSPLAGGKETQYF.

The chain has TRBV14 and TRBJ1-2; D call uncertain. The CDR3 runs to 12 residues. V was trimmed by 9 bases and J by 6 bases, leaving 14 bases between them. Germline values: CDR1 SGHDN, CDR2 FVKESK. CDR3 coding DNA: TGTGCCAGGGGATCCCCCAGACATGGCTACACCTTC. It is translated as CARGSPRHGYTF.

This clonotype occurred once. The DNA is omitted, as the CDR3 cannot be located on it reliably, and the CDR3 follows TCRdb's listing. The rearrangement links TRBV20-1 to TRBJ2-6; whether TRBD1, the table's D call, matches the DNA was not checked. CDR1 DFQATT and CDR2 SNEGSKA come from the germline V gene (reference sequence). The CDR3 spans 18 amino acids, including both terminal residues. The CDR3 here is CSARASDGVGVGANVLSF.